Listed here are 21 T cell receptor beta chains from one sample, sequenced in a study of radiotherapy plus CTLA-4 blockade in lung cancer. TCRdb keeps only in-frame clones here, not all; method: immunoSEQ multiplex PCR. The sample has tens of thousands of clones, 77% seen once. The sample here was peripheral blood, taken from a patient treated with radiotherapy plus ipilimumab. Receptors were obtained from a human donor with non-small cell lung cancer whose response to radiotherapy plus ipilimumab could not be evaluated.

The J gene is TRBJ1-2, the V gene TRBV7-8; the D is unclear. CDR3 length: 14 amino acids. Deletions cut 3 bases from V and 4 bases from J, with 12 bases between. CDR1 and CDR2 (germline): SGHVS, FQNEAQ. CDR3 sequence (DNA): TGTGCCAGCAGCTTTACTCAAACCGGCTATGGCTACACCTTC. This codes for CASSFTQTGYGYTF. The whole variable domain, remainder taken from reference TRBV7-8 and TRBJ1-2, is GAGVSQSPRYKVAKRGQDVALRCDPISGHVSLFWYQQALGQGPEFLTYFQNEAQLDKSGLPSDRFFAERPEGSVSTLKIQRTQQEDSAVYLCASSFTQTGYGYTFGSGTRLTVV.

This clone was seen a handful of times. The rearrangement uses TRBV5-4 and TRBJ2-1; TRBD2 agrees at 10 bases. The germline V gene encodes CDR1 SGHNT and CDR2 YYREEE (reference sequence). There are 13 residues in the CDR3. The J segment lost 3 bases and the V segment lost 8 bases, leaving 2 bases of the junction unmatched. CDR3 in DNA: TGTGCCAGTCGGACTAGCGGCTACAATGAGCAGTTCTTC. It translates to CASRTSGYNEQFF. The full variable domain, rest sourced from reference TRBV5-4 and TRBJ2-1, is ETGVTQSPTHLIKTRGQQVTLRCSSQSGHNTVSWYQQALGQGPQFIFQYYREEENGRGNFPPRFSGLQFPNYSSELNVNALELDDSALYLCASRTSGYNEQFFGPGTRLTVL.

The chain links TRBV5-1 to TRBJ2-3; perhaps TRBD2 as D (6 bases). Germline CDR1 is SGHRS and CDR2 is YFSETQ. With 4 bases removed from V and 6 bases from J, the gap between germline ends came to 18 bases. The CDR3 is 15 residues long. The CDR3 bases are TGCGCCAGCAGCATGGGACTTTCCACTGGGGATACGCAGTATTTT. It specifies CASSMGLSTGDTQYF. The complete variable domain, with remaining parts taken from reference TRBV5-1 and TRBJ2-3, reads KAGVTQTPRYLIKTRGQQVTLSCSPISGHRSVSWYQQTPGQGLQFLFEYFSETQRNKGNFPGRFSGRQFSNSRSEMNVSTLELGDSALYLCASSMGLSTGDTQYFGPGTRLTVL.

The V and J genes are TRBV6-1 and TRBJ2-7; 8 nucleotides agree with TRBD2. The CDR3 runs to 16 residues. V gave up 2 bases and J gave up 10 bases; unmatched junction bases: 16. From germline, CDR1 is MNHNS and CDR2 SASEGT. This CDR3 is CASSETPTGTRVPQYF. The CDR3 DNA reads TGTGCCAGCAGTGAAACTCCCACCGGGACTAGAGTCCCACAGTACTTC.

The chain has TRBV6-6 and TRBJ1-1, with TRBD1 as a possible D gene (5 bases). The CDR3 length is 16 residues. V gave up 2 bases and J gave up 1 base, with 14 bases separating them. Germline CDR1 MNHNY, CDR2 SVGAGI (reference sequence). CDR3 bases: TGTGCCAGCAGTTACGGGGGGACCATCGGGAACACTGAAGCTTTCTTT. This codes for CASSYGGTIGNTEAFF.

The CDR3 bases are TGTGCCAGCACCGACAGGGGGCGCGGCTATGGCTACACCTTC. Protein product: CASTDRGRGYGYTF. The genes are TRBV6-5 and TRBJ1-2, with 10 bases matching TRBD1. Germline V lookup: CDR1 MNHEY, CDR2 SVGAGI. V shed 7 bases, J shed 4 bases, and the junction held 6 bases outside the gene matches. The CDR3 is made up of 14 amino acids.

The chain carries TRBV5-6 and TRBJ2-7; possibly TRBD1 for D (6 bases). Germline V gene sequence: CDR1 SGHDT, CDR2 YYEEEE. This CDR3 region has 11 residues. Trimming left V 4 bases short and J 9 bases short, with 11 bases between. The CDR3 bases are TGTGCCAGCAGCGGGGGCGTTGGGCAGTACTTC. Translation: CASSGGVGQYF.

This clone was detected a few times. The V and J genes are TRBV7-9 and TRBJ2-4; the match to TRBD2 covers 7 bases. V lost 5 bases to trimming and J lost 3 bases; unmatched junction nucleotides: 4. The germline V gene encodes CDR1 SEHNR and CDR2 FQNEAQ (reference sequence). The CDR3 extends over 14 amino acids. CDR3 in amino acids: CASSPPGGKNIQYF. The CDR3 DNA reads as TGTGCCAGCAGCCCCCCGGGGGGCAAAAACATTCAGTACTTC.

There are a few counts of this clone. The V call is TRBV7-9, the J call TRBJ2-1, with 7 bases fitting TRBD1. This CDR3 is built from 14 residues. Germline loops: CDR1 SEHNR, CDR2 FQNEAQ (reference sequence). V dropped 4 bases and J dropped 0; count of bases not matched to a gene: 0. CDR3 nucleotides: TGTGCCAGCAGCTACAGGGGCTCCTACAATGAGCAGTTCTTC. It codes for CASSYRGSYNEQFF. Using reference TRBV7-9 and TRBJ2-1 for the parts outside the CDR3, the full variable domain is DTGVSQNPRHKITKRGQNVTFRCDPISEHNRLYWYRQTLGQGPEFLTYFQNEAQLEKSRLLSDRFSAERPKGSFSTLEIQRTEQGDSAMYLCASSYRGSYNEQFFGPGTRLTVL.

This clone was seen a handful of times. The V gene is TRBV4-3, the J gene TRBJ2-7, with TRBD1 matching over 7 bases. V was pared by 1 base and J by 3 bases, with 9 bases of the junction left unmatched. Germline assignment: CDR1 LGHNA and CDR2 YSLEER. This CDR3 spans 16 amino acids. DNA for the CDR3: TGCGCCAGCAGCCAAGGAGTTACAGGGGCAGGCTACGAGCAGTACTTC. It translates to CASSQGVTGAGYEQYF.

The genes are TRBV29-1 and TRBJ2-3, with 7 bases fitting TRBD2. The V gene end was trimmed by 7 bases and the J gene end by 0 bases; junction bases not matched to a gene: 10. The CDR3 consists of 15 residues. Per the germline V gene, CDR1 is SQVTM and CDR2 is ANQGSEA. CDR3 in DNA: TGCAGCGCTCCGGGGGGAGGAGCAAGCACAGATACGCAGTATTTT. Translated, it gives CSAPGGGASTDTQYF.

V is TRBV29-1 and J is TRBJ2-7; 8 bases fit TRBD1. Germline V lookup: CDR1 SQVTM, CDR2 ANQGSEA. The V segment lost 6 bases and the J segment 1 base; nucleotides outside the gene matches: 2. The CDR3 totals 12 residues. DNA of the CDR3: TGCAGCGTGCGACAGGGGTCCTACGAGCAGTACTTC. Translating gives CSVRQGSYEQYF.

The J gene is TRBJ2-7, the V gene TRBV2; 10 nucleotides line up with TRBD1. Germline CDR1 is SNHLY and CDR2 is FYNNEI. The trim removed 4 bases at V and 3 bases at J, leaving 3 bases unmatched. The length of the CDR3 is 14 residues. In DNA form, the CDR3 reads TGTGCCAGCAGTGGGACAGGGGGGAGCTACGAGCAGTACTTC. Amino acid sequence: CASSGTGGSYEQYF.

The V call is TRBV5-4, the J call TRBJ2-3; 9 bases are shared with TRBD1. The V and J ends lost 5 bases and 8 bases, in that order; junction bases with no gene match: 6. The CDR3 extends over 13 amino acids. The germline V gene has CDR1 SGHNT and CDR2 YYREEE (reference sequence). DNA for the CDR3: TGTGCCAGCAGACAGGGGGCTTCTATTACGCAGTATTTT. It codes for CASRQGASITQYF.

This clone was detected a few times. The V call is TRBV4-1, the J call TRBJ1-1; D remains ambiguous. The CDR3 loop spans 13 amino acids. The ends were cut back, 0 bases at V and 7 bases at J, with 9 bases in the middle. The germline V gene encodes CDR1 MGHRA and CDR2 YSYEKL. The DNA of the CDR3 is TGCGCCAGCAGCCAAGATCGGCGGTTTGAAGCTTTCTTT. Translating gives CASSQDRRFEAFF.

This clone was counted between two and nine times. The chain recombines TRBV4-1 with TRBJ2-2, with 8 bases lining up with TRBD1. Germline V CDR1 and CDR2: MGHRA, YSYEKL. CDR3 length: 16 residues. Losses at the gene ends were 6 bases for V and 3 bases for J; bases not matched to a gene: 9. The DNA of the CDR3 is TGCGCCAGCAGAAGATTGGACAGGGTAGACACCGGGGAGCTGTTTTTT. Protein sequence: CASRRLDRVDTGELFF.

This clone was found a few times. The CDR3 DNA reads as TGTGCCAGCAGCGGCGGACTAGCGTATAGCACAGATACGCAGTATTTT. The encoded protein is CASSGGLAYSTDTQYF. The V call is TRBV9, the J call TRBJ2-3; TRBD2 agrees at 9 bases. Per germline, CDR1 SGDLS and CDR2 YYNGEE. This CDR3 comprises 16 residues. Trimming removed 3 bases from V and 0 bases from J; junction bases left unmatched: 5.

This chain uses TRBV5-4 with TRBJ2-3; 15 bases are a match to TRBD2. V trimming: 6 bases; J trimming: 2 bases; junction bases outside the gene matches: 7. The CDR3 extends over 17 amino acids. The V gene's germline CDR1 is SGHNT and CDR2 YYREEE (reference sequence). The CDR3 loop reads CASNSGTSGGNTDTQYF. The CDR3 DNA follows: TGTGCCAGCAACTCCGGGACTAGCGGGGGGAACACAGATACGCAGTATTTT. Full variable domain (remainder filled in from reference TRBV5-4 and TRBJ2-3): ETGVTQSPTHLIKTRGQQVTLRCSSQSGHNTVSWYQQALGQGPQFIFQYYREEENGRGNFPPRFSGLQFPNYSSELNVNALELDDSALYLCASNSGTSGGNTDTQYFGPGTRLTVL.

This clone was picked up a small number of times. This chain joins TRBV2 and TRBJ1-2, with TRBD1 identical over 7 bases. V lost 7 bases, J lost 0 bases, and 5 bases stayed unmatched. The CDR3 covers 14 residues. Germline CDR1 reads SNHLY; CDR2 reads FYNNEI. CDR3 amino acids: CASIPGTANYGYTF. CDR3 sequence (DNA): TGTGCCAGCATCCCTGGGACAGCTAACTATGGCTACACCTTC.

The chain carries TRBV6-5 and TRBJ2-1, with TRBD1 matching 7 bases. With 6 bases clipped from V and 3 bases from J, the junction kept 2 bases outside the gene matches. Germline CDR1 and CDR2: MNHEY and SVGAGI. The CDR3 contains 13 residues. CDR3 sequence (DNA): TGTGCCAGCAGAAGGGACAGCTACAATGAGCAGTTCTTC. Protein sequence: CASRRDSYNEQFF.

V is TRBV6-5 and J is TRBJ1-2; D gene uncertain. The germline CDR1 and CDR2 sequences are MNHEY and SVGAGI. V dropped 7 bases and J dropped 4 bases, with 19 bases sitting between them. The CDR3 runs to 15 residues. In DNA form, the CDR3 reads TGTGCCAGCACCACACCCGGCAGGACTTCCTATGGCTACACCTTC. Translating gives CASTTPGRTSYGYTF.